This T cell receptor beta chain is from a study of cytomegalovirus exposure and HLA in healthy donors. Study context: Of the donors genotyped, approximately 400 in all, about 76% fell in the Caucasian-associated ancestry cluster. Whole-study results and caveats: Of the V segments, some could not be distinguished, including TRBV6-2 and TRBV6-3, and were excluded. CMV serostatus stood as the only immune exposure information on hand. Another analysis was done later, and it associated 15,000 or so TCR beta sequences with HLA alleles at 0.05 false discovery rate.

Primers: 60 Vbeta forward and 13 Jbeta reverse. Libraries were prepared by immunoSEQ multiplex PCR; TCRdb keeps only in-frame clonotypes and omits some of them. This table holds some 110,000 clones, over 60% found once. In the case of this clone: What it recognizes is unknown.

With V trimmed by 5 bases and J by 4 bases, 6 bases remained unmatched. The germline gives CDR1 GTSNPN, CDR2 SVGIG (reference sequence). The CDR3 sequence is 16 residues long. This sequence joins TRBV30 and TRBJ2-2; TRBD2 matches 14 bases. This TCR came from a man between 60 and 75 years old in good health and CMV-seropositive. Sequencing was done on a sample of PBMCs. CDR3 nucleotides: TGTGCCTGGCACCGACTAGCGGGGGGGCCCACCGGGGAGCTGTTTTTT. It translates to CAWHRLAGGPTGELFF.